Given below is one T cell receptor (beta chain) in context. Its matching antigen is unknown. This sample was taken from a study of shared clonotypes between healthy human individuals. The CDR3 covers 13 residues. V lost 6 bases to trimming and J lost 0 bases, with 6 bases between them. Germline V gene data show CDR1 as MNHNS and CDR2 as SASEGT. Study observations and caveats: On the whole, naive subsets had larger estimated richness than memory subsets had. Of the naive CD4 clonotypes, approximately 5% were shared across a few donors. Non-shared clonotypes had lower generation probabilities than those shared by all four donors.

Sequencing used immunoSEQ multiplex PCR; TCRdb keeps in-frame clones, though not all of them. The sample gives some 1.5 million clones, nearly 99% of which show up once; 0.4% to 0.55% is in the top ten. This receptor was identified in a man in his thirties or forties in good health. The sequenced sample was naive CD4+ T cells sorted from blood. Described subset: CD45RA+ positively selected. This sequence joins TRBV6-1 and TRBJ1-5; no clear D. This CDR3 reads CASRQYSNQPQHF. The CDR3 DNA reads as TGTGCCAGCAGGCAGTATAGCAATCAGCCCCAGCATTTT.